Listed here are 23 T cell receptor beta chains from one sample, sequenced in a study of cytomegalovirus exposure and HLA in healthy donors. This PCR relied on a set of 60 Vbeta primers and 13 Jbeta primers. The protocol was immunoSEQ multiplex PCR, while the TCRdb copy is restricted to in-frame clones and leaves out a portion. The sample records 180,000 or so clones, around 80% being singletons. Sequenced: PBMCs. The receptors here all came from a middle-aged man in good health and CMV-seronegative.

There are a few counts of this clone. This rearrangement joins TRBV19 to TRBJ2-1, with D tentatively TRBD2 (6 bases). The CDR3 totals 13 residues. Germline CDR1 and CDR2: LNHDA and SQIVND (reference sequence). Between the trimmed V and J ends, which lost 7 bases and 6 bases, there was a span of 13 bases. The CDR3 protein is CASTPTSINEQFF. The CDR3 DNA reads TGTGCCAGTACCCCGACTAGTATCAATGAGCAGTTCTTC.

The chain combines TRBV18 with TRBJ2-7, with D hard to call. Trimming shortened V by 6 bases and J by 4 bases, and 16 bases separated the two germline ends. The germline gives CDR1 KGHSH, CDR2 LQKENI. The CDR3 has 14 residues. The CDR3 reads CASSLTAGSYEQYF. CDR3 in DNA: TGTGCCAGCTCCCTAACGGCAGGTTCGTACGAGCAGTACTTC.

This clone showed up just a few times. The CDR3 nucleotides read TGTGCCAGCAGTTACCTGAATTCACCCCTCCACTTT. This codes for CASSYLNSPLHF. V and J are TRBV6-5 and TRBJ1-6; no firm D call. Between the trimmed V and J ends, which lost 2 bases and 7 bases, there was a span of 3 bases. This CDR3 is built from 12 residues. CDR1 and CDR2 (germline): MNHEY, SVGAGI.

This chain links TRBV6-6 with TRBJ1-3; possibly TRBD1 for D (6 bases). Germline assignment: CDR1 MNHNY and CDR2 SVGAGI (reference sequence). CDR3 length equals 16 residues. V was shortened by 6 bases and J by 4 bases, with 19 bases between the two germline ends. The CDR3 is CASSLTVTGLGNTIYF. The CDR3 DNA sequence: TGTGCCAGCAGCCTGACTGTTACAGGGCTCGGAAACACCATATATTTT.

The chain links TRBV13 to TRBJ2-1, with D perhaps TRBD2 (5 bases). V was cut by 2 bases and J by 7 bases, with 12 bases left in between. CDR1 is PRHDT and CDR2 is FYEKMQ in the germline V gene (reference sequence). This CDR3 is 14 amino acids long. The CDR3 sequence is CASSLRDYTNEQFF. The CDR3 region has the DNA TGTGCCAGCAGCTTACGGGATTACACAAATGAGCAGTTCTTC. Complete variable domain (other parts from reference TRBV13 and TRBJ2-1): AAGVIQSPRHLIKEKRETATLKCYPIPRHDTVYWYQQGPGQDPQFLISFYEKMQSDKGSIPDRFSAQQFSDYHSELNMSSLELGDSALYFCASSLRDYTNEQFFGPGTRLTVL.

The V gene is TRBV28, the J gene TRBJ1-3; TRBD1 might be the D (6 bases). Trimming removed 4 bases from V and 0 bases from J, with 16 bases in between. CDR3 length: 17 residues. Germline V gene sequence: CDR1 MDHEN, CDR2 SYDVKM. The CDR3 loop is CASSSLTGGASGNTIYF. CDR3 coding DNA: TGTGCCAGCAGTTCCCTGACCGGGGGGGCCTCTGGAAACACCATATATTTT. Supplemented by reference TRBV28 and TRBJ1-3, the full variable domain reads DVKVTQSSRYLVKRTGEKVFLECVQDMDHENMFWYRQDPGLGLRLIYFSYDVKMKEKGDIPEGYSVSREKKERFSLILESASTNQTSMYLCASSSLTGGASGNTIYFGEGSWLTVV.

This rearrangement joins TRBV28 to TRBJ2-3; possible D gene TRBD1, 6 bases. Germline V gene lookup returns CDR1 MDHEN and CDR2 SYDVKM. V was pared by 6 bases and J by 7 bases, with 23 bases between. This CDR3 has 16 amino acids. The CDR3 reads CASSLRGAGTHNTQYF. The CDR3 DNA reads TGTGCCAGCAGCTTGCGCGGTGCAGGGACACATAATACGCAGTATTTT.

The chain is built from TRBV18 and TRBJ2-3; 13 nucleotides align to TRBD2. V lost 3 bases and J lost 2; bases outside the gene matches: 2. Germline values: CDR1 KGHSH, CDR2 LQKENI. This CDR3 contains 16 residues. CDR3 bases: TGTGCCAGCTCACCGACTAGCGGGGGGACCACAGATACGCAGTATTTT. Residues: CASSPTSGGTTDTQYF. Full variable domain (rest looked up from reference TRBV18 and TRBJ2-3): NAGVMQNPRHLVRRRGQEARLRCSPMKGHSHVYWYRQLPEEGLKFMVYLQKENIIDESGMPKERFSAEFPKEGPSILRIQQVVRGDSAAYFCASSPTSGGTTDTQYFGPGTRLTVL.

This clone was seen once. CDR3 coding DNA: TGTGCCAGCTCACTTTTACCAGCCCCCGGGTCATCCGTCGATCAGCCCCAGCATTTT. This sequence encodes CASSLLPAPGSSVDQPQHF. The rearrangement links TRBV18 to TRBJ1-5; D uncertain. The CDR3 is 19 residues long. The V end lost 4 bases, the J end lost 5 bases, and 27 bases lay between the germline ends. From germline, CDR1 is KGHSH and CDR2 LQKENI.

The gene calls are TRBV7-3 and TRBJ1-2; 8 bases fit TRBD1. Germline V gene sequence: CDR1 SGHTA, CDR2 FQGTGA. The J segment lost 7 bases and the V segment lost 5 bases, leaving 6 bases of the junction unmatched. CDR3 length: 13 amino acids. The CDR3 region is CASSRDRGRGYTF. The DNA of the CDR3 is TGTGCCAGCAGCCGAGACAGGGGCCGTGGCTACACCTTC. Using reference TRBV7-3 and TRBJ1-2 for the parts outside the CDR3, the full variable domain is GAGVSQTPSNKVTEKGKYVELRCDPISGHTALYWYRQSLGQGPEFLIYFQGTGAADDSGLPNDRFFAVRPEGSVSTLKIQRTERGDSAVYLCASSRDRGRGYTFGSGTRLTVV.

The V and J genes are TRBV4-3 and TRBJ2-2; D is perhaps TRBD2 (5 bases). The germline V gene has CDR1 LGHNA and CDR2 YSLEER. V lost 5 bases and J lost 3, with 19 bases in between. There are 17 residues in the CDR3. In DNA, the CDR3 is TGCGCCAGCAGCGAATTAGTCCATCGGGGTGACACCGGGGAGCTGTTTTTT. Its protein is CASSELVHRGDTGELFF.

The J gene is TRBJ2-7, the V gene TRBV29-1; the D gene is possibly TRBD2 (6 bases). The CDR3 is 10 amino acids. The V gene's germline CDR1 is SQVTM and CDR2 ANQGSEA. Trimming cost V 6 bases and J 3 bases, with 6 bases left between them. In DNA form, the CDR3 reads TGCAGCGTCGGGGGCTACGAGCAGTACTTC. This encodes CSVGGYEQYF.

The chain links TRBV15 to TRBJ1-2; weak D call: TRBD1 (5 bases). The CDR3 totals 16 residues. Germline V CDR1 and CDR2: LNHNV, YYDKDF (reference sequence). V was cut by 1 base and J by 7 bases, with 19 bases left in between. The CDR3 spells CATSRAGEGARGGYTF. The CDR3 nucleotides are TGTGCCACCAGCAGAGCGGGCGAAGGGGCGCGGGGTGGCTACACCTTC. Full variable domain (missing parts from reference TRBV15 and TRBJ1-2): DAMVIQNPRYQVTQFGKPVTLSCSQTLNHNVMYWYQQKSSQAPKLLFHYYDKDFNNEADTPDNFQSRRPNTSFCFLDIRSPGLGDTAMYLCATSRAGEGARGGYTFGSGTRLTVV.

This clone was observed a single time. CDR3 region: CASSLSRVYEQYF. CDR3 nucleotides: TGTGCCAGCAGTTTATCGAGGGTCTACGAGCAGTACTTC. The chain uses TRBV27 and TRBJ2-7, with D perhaps matching TRBD2 (5 bases). In germline, CDR1 is MNHEY, CDR2 SMNVEV (reference sequence). The V end lost 0 bases, the J end lost 3 bases, and 6 bases lay between the germline ends. CDR3 size: 13 residues.

The chain employs TRBV4-1 and TRBJ2-7; TRBD1 matches at 9 bases. With 0 bases clipped from V and 6 bases from J, the junction kept 6 bases outside the gene matches. The CDR3 covers 15 residues. CDR1 and CDR2 from the germline V gene are MGHRA and YSYEKL. The CDR3 DNA sequence: TGCGCCAGCAGCCAAGAAGGGACAGGGCTCGGCGAGCAGTACTTC. Translation: CASSQEGTGLGEQYF.

This chain uses TRBV30 with TRBJ2-3; 11 bases map to TRBD2. V dropped 3 bases and J dropped 5; count of bases not matched to a gene: 10. The CDR3 is 16 residues long. The germline V gene encodes CDR1 GTSNPN and CDR2 SVGIG (reference sequence). As DNA, the CDR3 is TGTGCCTGGAGCTACCTTAGCGGGGGGGTCGGAGATACGCAGTATTTT. Amino acid sequence: CAWSYLSGGVGDTQYF.

The rearrangement uses TRBV9 and TRBJ2-2; D may be TRBD2 (5 bases). The CDR3 loop spans 16 amino acids. CDR1 and CDR2 from the germline V gene are SGDLS and YYNGEE. V dropped 4 bases and J dropped 0 bases, with 13 bases sitting between them. DNA of the CDR3: TGTGCCAGCAGCCTCCGAGCGGAAGCGAACACCGGGGAGCTGTTTTTT. Encoded protein: CASSLRAEANTGELFF.

The chain carries TRBV15 and TRBJ1-5; the match to TRBD1 covers 7 bases. V shed 5 bases and J 6 bases; nucleotides not matched to a gene: 4. The CDR3 runs to 13 residues. In germline, CDR1 is LNHNV, CDR2 YYDKDF (reference sequence). CDR3 nucleotides: TGTGCCACCAGCGGGACAGACGGTCAGCCCCAGCATTTT. This sequence encodes CATSGTDGQPQHF. The full variable domain, in which reference TRBV15 and TRBJ1-5 provide the parts outside the CDR3, is DAMVIQNPRYQVTQFGKPVTLSCSQTLNHNVMYWYQQKSSQAPKLLFHYYDKDFNNEADTPDNFQSRRPNTSFCFLDIRSPGLGDTAMYLCATSGTDGQPQHFGDGTRLSIL.

The rearrangement uses TRBV5-1 and TRBJ1-1, with TRBD1 as a possible D gene (5 bases). CDR1 is SGHRS and CDR2 is YFSETQ in the germline V gene. V was shortened by 0 bases and J by 3 bases, with 18 bases between the two germline ends. CDR3 length: 17 residues. The chain's CDR3 is CASSLAPQGIGYTEAFF. CDR3 DNA: TGCGCCAGCAGCTTGGCCCCCCAGGGAATTGGTTACACTGAAGCTTTCTTT. The full variable domain, rest sourced from reference TRBV5-1 and TRBJ1-1, is KAGVTQTPRYLIKTRGQQVTLSCSPISGHRSVSWYQQTPGQGLQFLFEYFSETQRNKGNFPGRFSGRQFSNSRSEMNVSTLELGDSALYLCASSLAPQGIGYTEAFFGQGTRLTVV.

The chain couples TRBV18 to TRBJ1-2, with 7 positions matching TRBD1. The CDR3 runs 14 residues. V dropped 5 bases and J dropped 5; count of bases not matched to a gene: 8. CDR1 and CDR2 (germline): KGHSH, LQKENI. The DNA for the CDR3 is TGTGCCAGCTCATCCCGGGACAGCCCTTATGGCTACACCTTC. Translation: CASSSRDSPYGYTF.

In its sample, this clone was seen a few times. The J gene is TRBJ1-2, the V gene TRBV10-1, with D tentatively TRBD1 (6 bases). The V gene lost 5 bases and the J gene lost 3 bases, with 10 bases spanning the gap. This CDR3 is built from 13 residues. Germline CDR1 and CDR2: WNHNN and SYGVQD (reference sequence). CDR3 in amino acids: CASSTGTDYGYTF. The DNA for the CDR3 is TGCGCCAGCAGTACAGGGACGGACTATGGCTACACCTTC.

The chain recombines TRBV5-1 with TRBJ2-3, with 12 nucleotides matching TRBD2. The CDR3 loop spans 17 amino acids. The germline gives CDR1 SGHRS, CDR2 YFSETQ. V trimming: 0 bases; J trimming: 3 bases; junction bases outside the gene matches: 5. The CDR3, as DNA: TGCGCCAGCAGCTTGGCTCTAGCGGGGGGGCAAACAGATACGCAGTATTTT. Translation gives CASSLALAGGQTDTQYF.

The chain joins TRBV4-3 to TRBJ2-2, with unresolved D. Germline loops: CDR1 LGHNA, CDR2 YSLEER. This CDR3 contains 13 residues. V was cut by 1 base and J by 4 bases, with 4 bases left in between. CDR3 nucleotides: TGCGCCAGCAGCCAAGCGGGCACCGGGGAGCTGTTTTTT. Amino acids: CASSQAGTGELFF.